This T cell receptor (beta chain) was sequenced in a study of cytomegalovirus exposure and HLA in healthy donors. Details on this clone: What it recognizes is unknown.

The CDR3 spans 15 residues. Germline V CDR1 and CDR2: GTSNPN, SVGIG (reference sequence). Trimming cost V 4 bases and J 0 bases, with 12 bases left between them. A multiplex PCR was run with 60 Vbeta primers and 13 Jbeta primers. TCRdb's copy holds only in-frame clones and misses some; the assay was immunoSEQ multiplex PCR. The sample yields about 170,000 clones, roughly 80% seen once. General study results and limits: Per a prior analysis, the majority of TCR beta V segments were productive roughly 90% or roughly 30% of the time. In a later analysis, parvovirus B19, influenza, CMV and Epstein-Barr virus appeared linked to several top co-occurrence clusters.

The TCR originated in a woman younger than 30 in good health and CMV-seronegative. The chain is built from TRBV30 and TRBJ2-2; D is unclear. The material sequenced was PBMCs. As DNA, the CDR3 is TGTGCCTGGAACCCGGGTCCTACGAACACCGGGGAGCTGTTTTTT. Its protein product is CAWNPGPTNTGELFF.